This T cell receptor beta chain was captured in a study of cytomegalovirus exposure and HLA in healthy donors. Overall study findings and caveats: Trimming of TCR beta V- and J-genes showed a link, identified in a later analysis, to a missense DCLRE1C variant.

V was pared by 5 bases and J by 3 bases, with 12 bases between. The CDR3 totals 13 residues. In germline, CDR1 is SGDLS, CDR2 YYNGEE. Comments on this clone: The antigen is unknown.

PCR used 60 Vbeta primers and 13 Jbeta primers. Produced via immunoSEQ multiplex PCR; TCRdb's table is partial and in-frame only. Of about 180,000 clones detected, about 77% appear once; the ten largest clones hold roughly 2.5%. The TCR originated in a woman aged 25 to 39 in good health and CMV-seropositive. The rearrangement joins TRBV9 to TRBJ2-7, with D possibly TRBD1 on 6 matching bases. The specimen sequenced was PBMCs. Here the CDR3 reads CASSGTDSYEQYF. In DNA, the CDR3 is TGTGCCAGCAGTGGGACGGACAGCTACGAGCAGTACTTC.